This T cell receptor beta chain was obtained from a study of blood T cell repertoires in COVID-19. Turning to the study itself: Sites in the United States, Italy and Spain provided acute and convalescent COVID-19 samples. T cells, B-cell-depleted T cells, or PBMCs supplied cDNA or gDNA.

Trimming took 3 bases from V and 5 from J, leaving 13 bases between them. This CDR3 has 14 residues. Germline V gives CDR1 LNHDA, CDR2 SQIVND (reference sequence). TCRdb's copy holds only in-frame clones and misses some; the assay was immunoSEQ multiplex PCR. The repertoire holds hundreds of thousands of clones, approximately 86% seen once, with 2.5% to 3.5% in the top ten. V usage is TRBV19 and J usage is TRBJ2-5; possibly TRBD1 for D (7 bases). The TCR comes from a human donor in a cohort sampled during active COVID-19. Sequenced material: peripheral blood. As DNA, the CDR3 is TGTGCCAGTAGTATCCGGACAGGAGGGGAGACCCAGTACTTC. It codes for CASSIRTGGETQYF.